Here is one T cell receptor beta chain with its context. Libraries were prepared by immunoSEQ multiplex PCR; TCRdb keeps only in-frame clonotypes and omits some of them. The sample shows about 120,000 clones, approximately 92% of them seen only once. The data were obtained in a study of blood T cell repertoires in COVID-19. On the study more broadly: T cells, B-cell-depleted T cells, or PBMCs provided the cDNA or gDNA that served as material.

CDR3 size: 19 residues. The germline CDR1 and CDR2 sequences are MDHEN and SYDVKM. With V trimmed by 3 bases and J by 2 bases, 16 bases remained unmatched. This receptor was obtained from a man in his 70s with active or convalescent COVID-19. The source material was peripheral blood. V usage is TRBV28 and J usage is TRBJ1-5; 7 bases are a match to TRBD1. The chain's CDR3 is CASSFPPDRAFKGNQPQHF. DNA for the CDR3: TGTGCCAGCAGTTTTCCCCCAGACAGGGCCTTCAAGGGCAATCAGCCCCAGCATTTT. The full variable domain, rest sourced from reference TRBV28 and TRBJ1-5, is DVKVTQSSRYLVKRTGEKVFLECVQDMDHENMFWYRQDPGLGLRLIYFSYDVKMKEKGDIPEGYSVSREKKERFSLILESASTNQTSMYLCASSFPPDRAFKGNQPQHFGDGTRLSIL.